A single sample gave rise to the 11 T cell receptor beta chains below, sequenced in a study of T cell responses to AZD1222 COVID-19 vaccine. Sequencing used immunoSEQ multiplex PCR; TCRdb keeps in-frame clones, though not all of them. The table lists 100,000 or so clones, roughly 90% of them singletons. Specimen: peripheral blood, collected 28 days after the second AZD1222 dose. Every receptor here comes from an adult who received the AZD1222 COVID-19 vaccine.

The V call is TRBV6-5, the J call TRBJ2-5; tentative D call: TRBD1 (6 bases). With 2 bases removed from V and 5 bases from J, the gap between germline ends came to 12 bases. Germline V gene sequence: CDR1 MNHEY, CDR2 SVGAGI. The CDR3 length is 14 residues. The CDR3 DNA follows: TGTGCCAGCAGTTACGCTGGGGGCGCGGAGACCCAGTACTTC. This gives the protein CASSYAGGAETQYF.

The rearrangement uses TRBV4-2 and TRBJ1-4; TRBD1 matches 7 bases. Germline loops: CDR1 LGHNA, CDR2 YNFKEQ. Germline trimming cut 1 base from V and 5 bases from J; bases unmatched to any gene: 7. This CDR3 has 16 residues. The CDR3 DNA follows: TGTGCCAGCAGCCAAGCTGTTCAGGGGGTAAATGAAAAACTGTTTTTT. Its protein product is CASSQAVQGVNEKLFF.

The chain links TRBV4-3 to TRBJ1-2; 10 positions match TRBD1. Germline V CDR1 and CDR2: LGHNA, YSLEER. The CDR3 covers 15 residues. The V segment lost 3 bases and the J segment 6 bases; nucleotides outside the gene matches: 7. The CDR3 region has the DNA TGCGCCAGCAGCCATCCTGACAGGGGGCGGGATGGCTACACCTTC. This encodes CASSHPDRGRDGYTF.

CDR3 loop: CAGGDSNQPQHF. The CDR3 DNA is TGTGCCGGAGGGGATTCCAATCAGCCCCAGCATTTT. This chain joins TRBV30 and TRBJ1-5; tentatively, D is TRBD1 (5 bases). V lost 8 bases to trimming and J lost 3 bases, with 11 bases between them. The CDR3 loop spans 12 amino acids. Germline V gene data show CDR1 as GTSNPN and CDR2 as SVGIG (reference sequence).

V usage is TRBV9 and J usage is TRBJ1-2; a possible D gene is TRBD1 (6 bases). The CDR3 covers 17 residues. The germline V and J ends were trimmed by 0 bases and 5 bases, with 20 bases remaining between them. Germline V lookup: CDR1 SGDLS, CDR2 YYNGEE. The CDR3 nucleotides are TGTGCCAGCAGCGTAGCTCCCCTCGAGGGGGGTGAGTATGGCTACACCTTC. Protein sequence: CASSVAPLEGGEYGYTF.

The genes are TRBV27 and TRBJ2-3; D call uncertain. The ends were cut back, 6 bases at V and 3 bases at J, with 16 bases in the middle. The CDR3 loop spans 15 amino acids. CDR1 and CDR2 (germline): MNHEY, SMNVEV (reference sequence). The CDR3 DNA follows: TGTGCCAGCAGCCGTCCCCATCCCGGGACAGATACGCAGTATTTT. Its protein is CASSRPHPGTDTQYF.

The chain combines TRBV5-1 with TRBJ1-4; perhaps TRBD1 as D (5 bases). Per germline, CDR1 SGHRS and CDR2 YFSETQ. The V end lost 4 bases, the J end lost 1 base, and 11 bases lay between the germline ends. CDR3 length equals 15 residues. The CDR3 DNA follows: TGCGCCAGCAGCGGGAGAGGGGTAACTAATGAAAAACTGTTTTTT. Translation: CASSGRGVTNEKLFF.

The V gene is TRBV19, the J gene TRBJ1-3, with a weak D call TRBD1 (6 bases). Germline V gene data show CDR1 as LNHDA and CDR2 as SQIVND (reference sequence). The CDR3 runs 14 residues. Trimming stripped 5 bases from V and 2 bases from J, with 10 bases between. CDR3 nucleotide sequence: TGTGCCAGTAGTCCGGGGGCGCCTGGAAACACCATATATTTT. This translates into CASSPGAPGNTIYF. The full variable domain, in which reference TRBV19 and TRBJ1-3 provide the parts outside the CDR3, is DGGITQSPKYLFRKEGQNVTLSCEQNLNHDAMYWYRQDPGQGLRLIYYSQIVNDFQKGDIAEGYSVSREKKESFPLTVTSAQKNPTAFYLCASSPGAPGNTIYFGEGSWLTVV.

The gene calls are TRBV7-8 and TRBJ2-1, with 9 nucleotides matching TRBD2. The CDR3 contains 16 residues. Germline-derived CDR1 and CDR2 are SGHVS and FQNEAQ. V lost 2 bases and J lost 8; bases outside the gene matches: 10. CDR3 coding DNA: TGTGCCAGCAGCTTATTAGCGGGGGCGCAGGGGGATGAGCAGTTCTTC. It encodes CASSLLAGAQGDEQFF.

This chain joins TRBV5-4 and TRBJ1-2; tentatively, D is TRBD1 (6 bases). V lost 1 base and J 0 bases, leaving 10 bases between the germline ends. CDR3 length: 15 amino acids. Germline CDR1 is SGHNT and CDR2 is YYREEE (reference sequence). CDR3 in amino acids: CASSLPGAANYGYTF. DNA of the CDR3: TGTGCCAGCAGCTTGCCGGGGGCCGCTAACTATGGCTACACCTTC.

The rearrangement uses TRBV18 and TRBJ2-6; possibly TRBD2 for D (5 bases). Deletions cut 2 bases from V and 0 bases from J, with 8 bases between. Germline V gene data show CDR1 as KGHSH and CDR2 as LQKENI. The CDR3 length is 16 residues. Written as DNA, the CDR3 is TGTGCCAGCTCACCAAATCGGGGCTCTGGGGCCAACGTCCTGACTTTC. Its translation: CASSPNRGSGANVLTF.